One and the same sample provided the 24 T cell receptor beta chains below, sequenced in a study of cytomegalovirus exposure and HLA in healthy donors (dated by TCRdb to about 2017). Library generation was performed with the immunoSEQ multiplex PCR assay. The multiplex PCR relied on a mix of 60 forward primers for TCR Vbeta segments and 13 reverse primers for TCR Jbeta segments. TCRdb retrieved this table from immuneACCESS and kept in-frame rearrangements only. Not all clones are present; in checked studies, unresolved V genes account for under half, and no reason is known for the remainder. The sample has some 170,000 clones on record, around four fifths of them singletons. More than 3% of the sample is taken by the ten largest. Sequencing was done on a sample of PBMCs. The receptors stem from a woman aged 55-70 years in good health and CMV-seropositive.

The chain couples TRBV7-8 to TRBJ2-2; D might be TRBD1 (6 bases). Germline V CDR1 and CDR2: SGHVS, FQNEAQ. The V gene lost 5 bases and the J gene lost 0 bases, with 13 bases spanning the gap. This CDR3 region has 16 residues. CDR3 protein: CASSLRTVTNTGELFF. CDR3 coding DNA: TGTGCCAGCAGCCTCCGGACAGTAACGAACACCGGGGAGCTGTTTTTT. Using reference TRBV7-8 and TRBJ2-2 for the parts outside the CDR3, the full variable domain is GAGVSQSPRYKVAKRGQDVALRCDPISGHVSLFWYQQALGQGPEFLTYFQNEAQLDKSGLPSDRFFAERPEGSVSTLKIQRTQQEDSAVYLCASSLRTVTNTGELFFGEGSRLTVL.

This chain uses TRBV7-9 with TRBJ2-4; TRBD2 matches 16 bases. CDR3 length: 16 residues. V shed 4 bases, J shed 8 bases, and the junction held 5 bases outside the gene matches. Per germline, CDR1 SEHNR and CDR2 FQNEAQ (reference sequence). The CDR3 DNA reads as TGTGCCAGCAGCTGGGTCGGGACTAGCGGGGGGGACATTCAGTACTTC. Its translation: CASSWVGTSGGDIQYF.

This clone was counted only a few times. In nucleotides, the CDR3 is TGCGCCAGCAGCTTAGAGGGGGCATACACAGATACGCAGTATTTT. It translates to CASSLEGAYTDTQYF. The V call is TRBV5-1, the J call TRBJ2-3, with 7 bases that match TRBD1. J gave up 2 bases and V 2 bases, and 5 bases lay outside the gene matches. CDR3 length equals 15 residues. Germline V gene sequence: CDR1 SGHRS, CDR2 YFSETQ.

There are a few counts of this clone. The chain carries TRBV6-1 and TRBJ2-7, with 7 bases lining up with TRBD1. V shed 0 bases, J shed 4 bases, and the junction held 3 bases outside the gene matches. Per germline, CDR1 MNHNS and CDR2 SASEGT. This CDR3 spans 14 amino acids. CDR3 sequence (DNA): TGTGCCAGCAGTGAAGCGGGGACAGAATACGAGCAGTACTTC. It encodes CASSEAGTEYEQYF.

The V and J genes are TRBV5-1 and TRBJ1-1; 7 positions match TRBD1. The CDR3 runs 14 residues. From germline, CDR1 is SGHRS and CDR2 YFSETQ. The ends lost 0 bases at V and 6 bases at J; junction bases unmatched: 5. The CDR3 nucleotides read TGCGCCAGCAGCTTGGTCGGGACAGAAGCTGAAGCTTTCTTT. It is translated as CASSLVGTEAEAFF.

The chain is built from TRBV7-9 and TRBJ2-5, with TRBD2 matching over 15 bases. This CDR3 has 18 amino acids. In germline, CDR1 is SEHNR, CDR2 FQNEAQ (reference sequence). The ends lost 5 bases at V and 6 bases at J; junction bases unmatched: 13. Written as DNA, the CDR3 is TGTGCCAGCAGCCCCCCGGGACTAGCGGGAGGACGAGGGAAGACCCAGTACTTC. Its protein product is CASSPPGLAGGRGKTQYF.

The CDR3 reads CAWSSPLAGGHYEQYF. DNA for the CDR3: TGTGCCTGGAGTTCCCCCCTGGCGGGAGGGCACTACGAGCAGTACTTC. The rearrangement joins TRBV30 to TRBJ2-5; 9 bases agree with TRBD2. The DNA end is more similar to TRBJ2-7, so the J call may be wrong. CDR3 length equals 16 residues. Germline CDR1 GTSNPN, CDR2 SVGIG (reference sequence).

The rearrangement links TRBV30 to TRBJ1-2, with TRBD1 matching 8 bases. J gave up 1 base and V 4 bases, and 5 bases lay outside the gene matches. The CDR3 runs 14 residues. Germline CDR1 reads GTSNPN; CDR2 reads SVGIG (reference sequence). DNA for the CDR3: TGTGCCTGGACCGCGGACAGGGTTAACTATGGCTACACCTTC. Amino acids: CAWTADRVNYGYTF.

The CDR3 sequence is CASSLGGGETQYF. The CDR3 nucleotides read TGTGCCAGCAGCTTAGGCGGAGGCGAGACCCAGTACTTC. The genes are TRBV11-3 and TRBJ2-5; possibly TRBD2 for D (5 bases). The CDR3 is 13 amino acids. V was shortened by 1 base and J by 5 bases, with 8 bases between the two germline ends. The germline gives CDR1 SGHNT, CDR2 YENEEA.

The rearrangement uses TRBV14 and TRBJ1-1, with D possibly TRBD1 on 5 matching bases. CDR1 is SGHDN and CDR2 is FVKESK in the germline V gene. This CDR3 spans 14 amino acids. Trimming took 0 bases from V and 9 from J, leaving 14 bases between them. The CDR3 DNA follows: TGTGCCAGCAGCCAAGATGAAGGCGCAGGGAAAGCTTTCTTT. Translated: CASSQDEGAGKAFF.

This clone was found once. The rearrangement links TRBV4-1 to TRBJ1-4, with 10 bases matching TRBD1. CDR1 and CDR2 from the germline V gene are MGHRA and YSYEKL. The CDR3 extends over 17 amino acids. V dropped 2 bases and J dropped 5; count of bases not matched to a gene: 8. This CDR3 reads CASSQLTGGGPNEKLFF. The CDR3 DNA is TGCGCCAGCAGCCAACTGACAGGGGGCGGACCGAATGAAAAACTGTTTTTT.

The rearrangement links TRBV5-1 to TRBJ1-1; TRBD1 is a possible D gene (5 bases). The CDR3 has 15 amino acids. CDR1 SGHRS and CDR2 YFSETQ come from the germline V gene. Trimming stripped 0 bases from V and 0 bases from J, with 9 bases between. The CDR3 coding sequence is TGCGCCAGCAGCTTGGCCCCAGGGATGAACACTGAAGCTTTCTTT. Translated, it gives CASSLAPGMNTEAFF.

The chain carries TRBV19 and TRBJ1-5, with a possible D match to TRBD1 (5 bases). Germline CDR1 and CDR2: LNHDA and SQIVND (reference sequence). Trimming left V 3 bases short and J 0 bases short, with 9 bases between. This CDR3 spans 15 amino acids. CDR3 amino acids: CASSMGQGSNQPQHF. CDR3 coding DNA: TGTGCCAGTAGTATGGGGCAGGGTAGCAATCAGCCCCAGCATTTT.

The gene calls are TRBV7-3 and TRBJ2-5, with a possible D match to TRBD1 (5 bases). The CDR3 totals 13 residues. V lost 0 bases, J lost 3 bases, and 5 bases lay in between. Looked up from germline, CDR1 is SGHTA and CDR2 is FQGTGA. In DNA form, the CDR3 reads TGTGCCAGCAGCTTAACCAGGGAAGAGACCCAGTACTTC. Amino acids: CASSLTREETQYF.

The V call is TRBV5-1, the J call TRBJ2-5; 10 nucleotides align to TRBD2. CDR1 is SGHRS, CDR2 YFSETQ, per germline. The length of the CDR3 is 15 residues. The V segment lost 0 bases and the J segment 2 bases; nucleotides outside the gene matches: 1. Here the CDR3 reads CASSLELAGQETQYF. The CDR3 nucleotides are TGCGCCAGCAGCTTGGAACTAGCGGGACAAGAGACCCAGTACTTC.

Of note for this clone: The sample contains more than one DNA sequence encoding this CDR3. The V and J genes are TRBV18 and TRBJ2-7, with a weak D call TRBD2 (6 bases). Between the trimmed V and J ends, which lost 4 bases and 3 bases, there was a span of 10 bases. The CDR3 is 13 amino acids. Germline V CDR1 and CDR2: KGHSH, LQKENI. The CDR3 sequence: CASSQAGGYEQYF. DNA of the CDR3: TGTGCCAGCTCACAGGCCGGGGGCTACGAGCAGTACTTC.

The table lists this clone with a few counts. The gene calls are TRBV5-1 and TRBJ2-7; 7 bases map to TRBD1. The CDR3 runs 13 residues. V was pared by 4 bases and J by 3 bases, with 4 bases of the junction left unmatched. CDR1 is SGHRS and CDR2 is YFSETQ in the germline V gene. Here the CDR3 reads CASSPDRVYEQYF. CDR3 coding DNA: TGCGCCAGCAGCCCAGACAGGGTCTACGAGCAGTACTTC.

This chain connects TRBV6-1 to TRBJ2-5, with TRBD1 matching over 9 bases. V lost 1 base to trimming and J lost 5 bases; unmatched junction nucleotides: 2. Germline CDR1 reads MNHNS; CDR2 reads SASEGT. The CDR3 totals 14 residues. CDR3 sequence: CASSEGTGVETQYF. The CDR3 nucleotides read TGTGCCAGCAGTGAAGGGACAGGGGTGGAGACCCAGTACTTC.

The chain recombines TRBV6-1 with TRBJ1-5, with 9 positions matching TRBD1. CDR1 and CDR2 (germline): MNHNS, SASEGT. CDR3 size: 15 residues. Unmatched junction bases numbered 9, after V lost 7 bases and J lost 5 bases. The CDR3, as DNA: TGTGCCAGCACAAGTACAAGACAGGGGGATCAGCCCCAGCATTTT. It encodes CASTSTRQGDQPQHF.

The chain has TRBV19 and TRBJ2-7; D uncertain. The CDR3 spans 13 residues. Germline V CDR1 and CDR2: LNHDA, SQIVND (reference sequence). V was cut by 3 bases and J by 3 bases, with 9 bases left in between. The CDR3 DNA reads TGTGCCAGTAGTATTCAATACAGCTACGAGCAGTACTTC. Protein: CASSIQYSYEQYF.

The V call is TRBV5-1, the J call TRBJ2-5; the match to TRBD1 covers 7 bases. V shed 0 bases and J 1 base; nucleotides not matched to a gene: 6. This CDR3 is built from 16 residues. The germline V gene has CDR1 SGHRS and CDR2 YFSETQ. CDR3 bases: TGCGCCAGCAGCTTGGCCCTTCGGGACAGCCAAGAGACCCAGTACTTC. Its translation is CASSLALRDSQETQYF.

Only a few counts were recorded for this clone. This rearrangement joins TRBV6-6 to TRBJ2-7, with D possibly being TRBD2 (6 bases). V dropped 9 bases and J dropped 7 bases, with 16 bases sitting between them. Germline V gene data show CDR1 as MNHNY and CDR2 as SVGAGI (reference sequence). The CDR3 runs to 12 residues. In DNA form, the CDR3 reads TGTGCCAGTGTGGCGGGATCGGAGGAGCAGTACTTC. It codes for CASVAGSEEQYF.

This chain connects TRBV28 to TRBJ2-4; the match to TRBD1 covers 9 bases. The CDR3 extends over 15 amino acids. Trimming took 5 bases from V and 8 from J; bases not matched to a gene: 10. CDR1 MDHEN and CDR2 SYDVKM come from the germline V gene. This chain's CDR3 is CASSTPGTGRYIQYF. The CDR3 DNA reads as TGTGCCAGCAGTACGCCAGGGACAGGGAGGTACATTCAGTACTTC.

The chain combines TRBV4-1 with TRBJ1-5; D possibly corresponds to TRBD1 (6 bases). The CDR3 covers 14 residues. V lost 0 bases and J 8 bases, leaving 11 bases between the germline ends. Germline V gene sequence: CDR1 MGHRA, CDR2 YSYEKL. CDR3 region: CASSQEDSIKPQHF. The CDR3, as DNA: TGCGCCAGCAGCCAAGAGGACAGTATCAAGCCCCAGCATTTT.